This TCR beta chain was recovered during a study of T-cell reconstitution after alpha-beta-depleted transplantation in children (dated by TCRdb to 2016 to 2018). Broadly, across the study: T-cell immune reconstitution after TCRalphabeta/CD19-depleted allogeneic hematopoietic cell transplantation in children was quantitatively tracked in the study by means of TCR repertoire profiling.

Concerning this clonotype: The specificity of this receptor is unknown. Within one base of it there is no much larger clone, and no base qualities were kept.

CDR1 LGHNA and CDR2 YNFKEQ are derived from the germline V gene. The CDR3 measures 19 amino acids from cysteine to phenylalanine. The kept DNA is CDR3 alone, 57 bases in frame from the first base. V lost 0 bases and J lost 0 bases, and the count of bases not matched to a germline gene is 7. The treatment or condition label, read with the paper, signifies: allogeneic hematopoietic cell transplantation with graft depleted of TCRalphabeta T cells and CD19 B cells. The transplant recipients were children given TCRalphabeta/CD19-depleted allogeneic hematopoietic cell grafts. Findings and caveats that apply to the study as a whole: The apparently early alphabetaT-cell count recovery about two months after transplant was reportedly dependent on only several hundred rapidly expanded clones derived from non-depleted graft cells. Hyperexpanded clone frequencies declined over subsequent months; after one year, T-cell counts and TCRbeta diversity were mostly attributed to newly produced T cells. The high TCRbeta diversity at day 60 in some patients was ascribed to recipient T cells and intrathymic progenitors that had survived conditioning.

Receptor libraries were prepared by PCR. This sample was sequenced with an Illumina HiSeq 2500. TCR libraries were prepared with molecular barcoding, using unique molecular identifiers to normalize TCRbeta repertoire quantification. The raw public reads went through TCRdb reprocessing: fastp at Q25, MiXCR clone calling, in-frame beta chains kept. Every entry covers one CDR3 protein and lists the most common genes and DNA from its rows. Present in this sample are fewer than 700,000 distinct CDR3 sequences, approximately 13% of which were seen just once. Around 2.2% of the sample is in the top ten clones.

Recombination connected TRBV4-2 to TRBJ1-6; TRBD1 matches 8 bases in the middle. The specimen comprised PBMCs, mostly from graft donor cells, sampled 360 days after TCRalphabeta/CD19-depleted stem cell transplant. This TCR came from a male patient between 5 and 17 years old who had a stem cell transplant for acute myeloid leukemia, so the T cells may come from the graft donor. The DNA sequence reads TGTGCCAGCAGCCAAGATCGGACAGGGTATAGCTCCTATAATTCACCCCTCCACTTT. The encoded protein is CASSQDRTGYSSYNSPLHF.